The present T cell receptor beta chain was sequenced within a study of OX40 agonist ivuxolimab in advanced cancers. As for the study in general: Three patients showed partial responses: one hepatocellular carcinoma and two cutaneous melanoma cases.

Whole-study results and caveats: Average numbers of expanded clones were greater in CD8+ T cells than in CD4+. A proportion of nonresponders additionally exhibited low normalized T-cell clonal expansion.

Generated by immunoSEQ multiplex PCR, the TCRdb table keeps only in-frame clones and is missing some. Of 45,000 or so clones listed, 80% to 90% are singletons. This clone was picked up one time. Its antigen remains unknown. Autoimmune disease history or systemic immunosuppression excluded patients. The CDR3 has 15 amino acids. The V end lost 4 bases, the J end lost 3 bases, and 15 bases lay between the germline ends. Germline CDR1 GTSNPN, CDR2 SVGIG (reference sequence). This chain links TRBV30 with TRBJ1-4; possibly TRBD1 for D (6 bases). This clonotype originated in an adult with an advanced solid tumor such as melanoma, head and neck, liver or kidney cancer. The sample was CD4+ or CD8+ T cells sorted from blood, taken in a trial of the OX40 agonist ivuxolimab. CDR3 region: CAWKYRAASNEKLFF. For the CDR3, the DNA is TGTGCCTGGAAGTACAGGGCAGCTTCTAATGAAAAACTGTTTTTT.